This T cell receptor (beta chain) stems from a study of blood T cell repertoires in COVID-19 (dated by TCRdb to about 2020). Some background on the complete study: Collaborator samples came from the United States, Italy and Spain and covered acute and convalescent phases of COVID-19. The material from the prospective study consisted of cDNA or gDNA derived from T cells, B-cell-depleted T cells, or PBMCs. Subjects who had been exposed to COVID-19, were actively infected with it, or had recovered from it provided the deeply sampled blood TCRbeta repertoires that made up the dataset. The repertoires were released in a freely available public database meant as a resource for research on the immune response to SARS-CoV-2. The samples were drawn from the first 160 participants of the ongoing ImmuneRACE study and from some 1,300 subjects provided by 6 global collaborators. The sample metadata nearly always contained a de-identified subject ID, COVID-19 status, age in years and sex. HLA class I and class II types, where available, came from metadata supplied by the sample provider rather than from assay-based typing. Points the paper makes about the study in general: The quantity of clinical and demographic metadata differed by source and by participant and was supplied without curation.

Collaborating institutions collected whole blood in K2EDTA tubes following their own protocols. For TCRbeta analysis, collaborator samples were shipped as frozen whole blood, as isolated PBMCs, or as DNA extracted from either sample type. The immunoSEQ Assay, a bias-controlled multiplex PCR, was used to amplify TCRbeta CDR3 regions from genomic DNA. For the original study's pipeline: Nucleated cell counts per sample were estimated from amplification of reference gene primers within the assay. To quantify the absolute abundance of each unique TCRbeta CDR3 rearrangement, sequence reads were collapsed and filtered. For each sample, productive Simpson clonality was calculated by taking the square root of Simpson's diversity index across productive rearrangements. Entries here come from immuneACCESS through TCRdb and include only in-frame sequences with V and J called. Some clones fail to appear in such tables; in the studies checked, an unresolved V gene covers under half of the shortfall, and the cause of the remainder is unknown. V, J and clone size were drawn from that table, and D and trimming were deduced from the DNA. The sample table shows over 55,000 clones, and roughly 84% are seen once. 8.5% to 10% of the sample comes from the top ten.

For this chain, trimming is 2 bases at the V end and 4 bases at the J end, and the number of junction bases without a gene match is 0. The germline V gene encodes CDR1 KGHSH and CDR2 LQKENI. The cysteine opens and the phenylalanine closes a CDR3 of 14 amino acids. The entry retains the CDR3 DNA only, 42 bases that are in frame from base 1. In the case of this clone: The antigen this receptor binds is unknown. Base-call qualities are not available, and no considerably larger clone is one nucleotide away.

Recombination linked TRBV18 to TRBJ2-5, and 11 bases in between align with TRBD2. The TCR comes from a man aged 45-60 years with active COVID-19. The sample was peripheral blood. The nucleotides are TGTGCCAGCTCACCAACTAGCGGGGGAGAGACCCAGTACTTC. Translation gives CASSPTSGGETQYF.